This is a list of T cell receptor beta chains from one sample in a study of vaccination effects on CD4 cells after COVID-19. The repertoire was sequenced with immunoSEQ multiplex PCR; TCRdb's copy has only in-frame clones and lacks some. This table has around 63,000 clones, 70% to 85% appearing once. These receptors have no identified antigens. This material consisted of CD4+ T cells from PBMCs cultured with HCoV-OC43 spike peptides, taken before COVID-19 vaccination. All receptors come from a human donor who received a COVID-19 vaccine. Both conserved end residues are part of each CDR3. Fields, in order: D gene, clone size, V gene, J gene, CDR3 DNA, CDR3 protein. A D gene is named only where the DNA matches it firmly. Rows give clone size only sometimes, using once, few, many, or a class for an expanded clone.

NA,NA,TRBV6-2/TRBV6-3,TRBJ1-2,TGTGCCAGCAGTTACTCGGACAGACTTAACTATGGCTACACCTTC,CASSYSDRLNYGYTF
NA,NA,TRBV7-8,TRBJ2-5,TGTGCCAGCAGCTCAAGTTCGGGGGCGACCGGGACCCAGTACTTC,CASSSSSGATGTQYF
NA,NA,TRBV4-3,TRBJ1-1,TGCGCCAGCAGCCAAGACAGGGGATGGGACACTGAAGCTTTCTTT,CASSQDRGWDTEAFF
TRBD1,few,TRBV27,TRBJ1-2,TGTGCCAGCCGGTCCTTAGGGACAGGGGCCAACTATGGCTACACCTTC,CASRSLGTGANYGYTF
NA,few,TRBV5-1,TRBJ1-1,TGCGCCAGCAGCACAAACCAGGGTTACACTGAAGCTTTCTTT,CASSTNQGYTEAFF
NA,NA,TRBV30,TRBJ1-1,TGTGCCTGGAGGGGGAGGGGGGAAGCTTTCTTT,CAWRGRGEAFF
NA,NA,TRBV27,TRBJ1-4,TGTGCCAGCAGTTACTACGGGACGGACTCCGAAAAACTGTTTTTT,CASSYYGTDSEKLFF
NA,NA,TRBV24-1,TRBJ2-3,TGTGCCACCAGTGATTTTCCGGGGCTACCCACAGATACGCAGTATTTT,CATSDFPGLPTDTQYF
TRBD1,NA,TRBV4-1,TRBJ1-2,TGCGCCAGCAGCCGAAGCCCACTGCAGGGGGCGCGGGATGGCTACACCTTC,CASSRSPLQGARDGYTF
TRBD1,NA,TRBV18,TRBJ2-2,TGTGCCAGCTCATCGGGACAGGGGGTCATCGGGGAGCTGTTTTTT,CASSSGQGVIGELFF
TRBD1,NA,TRBV2,TRBJ2-3,TGTGCCAGCAGTGTCCGGTTTGGACAGGGGGATACGCAGTATTTT,CASSVRFGQGDTQYF
NA,once,TRBV28,TRBJ2-1,TGTGCCAGCAGTTTTCGGACAGACTACAATGAGCAGTTCTTC,CASSFRTDYNEQFF
NA,few,TRBV4-1,TRBJ2-5,TGCGCCAGCAGCCCACGGGGGGCCGGCGGAGAGACCCAGTACTTC,CASSPRGAGGETQYF
NA,NA,TRBV6-5,TRBJ1-1,TGTGCCAGCTTGCAGGCAGGGGAAGCTTTCTTT,CASLQAGEAFF
NA,NA,TRBV10-1,TRBJ2-5,TGCGCCAGCAGGGCAGGGTTACAAGAGACCCAGTACTTC,CASRAGLQETQYF
NA,NA,TRBV19,TRBJ2-3,TGTGCCACGGGGGGCGCCGGGACCGGGAGAGATACGCAGTATTTT,CATGGAGTGRDTQYF
NA,few,TRBV2,TRBJ1-4,TGTGCCAGCAGTGAATTTGGAACCGGGAAACTGTTTTTT,CASSEFGTGKLFF
TRBD1,NA,TRBV5-6,TRBJ1-5,TGTGCCAGCAGCGGAGGCGGGGACAGGGTTAGCAATCAGCCCCAGCATTTT,CASSGGGDRVSNQPQHF